This paragraph reports one T cell receptor beta chain. What antigen it recognizes has not been identified. No quality values exist for individual bases; no much larger clone is one base distant. The trim is 1 base for V and 2 bases for J, with a gap of 12 bases between the germline ends. The CDR3 spans 15 residues, from the cysteine through the phenylalanine. Of all the DNA, just the CDR3 is kept, 45 bases in frame from base 1. CDR1 and CDR2, per the germline V gene (reference sequence), are LNHDA and SQIVND. This entry is derived from a study of control samples from healthy donors and cancer patients (dated by TCRdb to 2020 to 2022). Libraries were prepared through the immunoSEQ multiplex PCR assay. Sourced from immuneACCESS, this table was stored by TCRdb with only in-frame sequences that have V and J called. A share of the clones is absent; for the studies checked, an unresolved V gene accounts for under half, and the remainder has no known explanation. The sample has approximately 50,000 clones on record, roughly 96% of them singletons. Approximately 2.4% of the sample rests with the top ten.

The specimen sequenced was blood. This sequence was found in a man under 40 in good health. Recombination joined TRBV19 with TRBJ2-7; the best D guess is TRBD2, with 6 bases matching. The CDR3 here reads CASSIAGGVTYEQYF. The sequenced DNA is TGTGCCAGTAGTATAGCCGGGGGAGTAACCTACGAGCAGTACTTC. When the CDR3 is completed using the reference TRBV19 and TRBJ2-7 genes on either side, the full variable domain is DGGITQSPKYLFRKEGQNVTLSCEQNLNHDAMYWYRQDPGQGLRLIYYSQIVNDFQKGDIAEGYSVSREKKESFPLTVTSAQKNPTAFYLCASSIAGGVTYEQYFGPGTRLTVT.